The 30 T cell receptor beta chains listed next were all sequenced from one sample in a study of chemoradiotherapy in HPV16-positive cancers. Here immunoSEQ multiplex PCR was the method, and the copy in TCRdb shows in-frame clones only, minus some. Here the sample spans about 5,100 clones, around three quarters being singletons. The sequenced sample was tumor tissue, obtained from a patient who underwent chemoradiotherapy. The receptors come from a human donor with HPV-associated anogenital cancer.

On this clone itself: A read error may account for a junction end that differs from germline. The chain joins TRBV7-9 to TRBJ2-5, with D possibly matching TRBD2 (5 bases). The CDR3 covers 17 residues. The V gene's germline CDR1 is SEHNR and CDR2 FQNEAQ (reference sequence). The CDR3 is CASSLAVSDLFQETQYF. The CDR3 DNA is TGTGCCAGCAGCCTAGCCGTCTCAGATTTATTTCAAGAGACCCAGTACTTC.

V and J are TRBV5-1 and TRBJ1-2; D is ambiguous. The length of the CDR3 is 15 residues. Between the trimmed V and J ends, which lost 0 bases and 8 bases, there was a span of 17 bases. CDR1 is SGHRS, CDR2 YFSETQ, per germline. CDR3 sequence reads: CASSLARNQLVGYTF. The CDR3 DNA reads TGCGCCAGCAGCTTGGCCCGGAATCAACTAGTCGGCTACACCTTC.

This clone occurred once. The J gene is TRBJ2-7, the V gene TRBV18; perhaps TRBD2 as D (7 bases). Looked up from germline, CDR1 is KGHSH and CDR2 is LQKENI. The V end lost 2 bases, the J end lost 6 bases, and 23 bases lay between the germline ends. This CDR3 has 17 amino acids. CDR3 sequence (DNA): TGTGCCAGCTCACCAAGATCTACTCGGGGGGCAAGAGGCGAGCAGTACTTC. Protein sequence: CASSPRSTRGARGEQYF.

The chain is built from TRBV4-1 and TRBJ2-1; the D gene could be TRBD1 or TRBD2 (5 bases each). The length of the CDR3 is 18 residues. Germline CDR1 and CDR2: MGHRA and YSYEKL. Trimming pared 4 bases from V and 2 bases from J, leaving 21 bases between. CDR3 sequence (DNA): TGCGCCAGCAGCCGTTCGATAACCCGGGACGCCCCCTACAATGAGCAGTTCTTC. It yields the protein CASSRSITRDAPYNEQFF.

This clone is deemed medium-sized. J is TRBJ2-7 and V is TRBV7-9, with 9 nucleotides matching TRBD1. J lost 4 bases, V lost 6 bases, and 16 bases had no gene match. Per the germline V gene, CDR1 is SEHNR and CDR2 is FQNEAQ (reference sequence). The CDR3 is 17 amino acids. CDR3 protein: CASSPAVADRGIYEQYF. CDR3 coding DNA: TGTGCCAGCAGTCCAGCGGTAGCGGACAGGGGAATTTACGAGCAGTACTTC. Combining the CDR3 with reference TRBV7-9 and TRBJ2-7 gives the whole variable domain DTGVSQNPRHKITKRGQNVTFRCDPISEHNRLYWYRQTLGQGPEFLTYFQNEAQLEKSRLLSDRFSAERPKGSFSTLEIQRTEQGDSAMYLCASSPAVADRGIYEQYFGPGTRLTVT.

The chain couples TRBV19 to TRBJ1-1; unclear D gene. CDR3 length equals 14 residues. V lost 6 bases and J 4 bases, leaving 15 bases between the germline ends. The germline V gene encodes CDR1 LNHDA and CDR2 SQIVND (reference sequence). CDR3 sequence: CASSQDWVGTEAFF. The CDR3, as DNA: TGTGCCAGTAGCCAGGATTGGGTGGGCACTGAAGCTTTCTTT.

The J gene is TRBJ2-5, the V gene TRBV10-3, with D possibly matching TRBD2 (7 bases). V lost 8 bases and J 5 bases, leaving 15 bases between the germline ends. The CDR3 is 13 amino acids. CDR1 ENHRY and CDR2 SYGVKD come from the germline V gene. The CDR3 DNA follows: TGTGCCATCCGAGGGGGGGAATGGGAGACCCAGTACTTC. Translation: CAIRGGEWETQYF.

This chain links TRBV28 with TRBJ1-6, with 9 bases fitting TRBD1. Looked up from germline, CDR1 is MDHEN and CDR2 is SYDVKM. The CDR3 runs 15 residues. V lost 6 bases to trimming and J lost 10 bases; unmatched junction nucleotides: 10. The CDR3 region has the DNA TGTGCCAGCAGGAGTCCGGGACAGGGACAATCACCCCTCCACTTT. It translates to CASRSPGQGQSPLHF.

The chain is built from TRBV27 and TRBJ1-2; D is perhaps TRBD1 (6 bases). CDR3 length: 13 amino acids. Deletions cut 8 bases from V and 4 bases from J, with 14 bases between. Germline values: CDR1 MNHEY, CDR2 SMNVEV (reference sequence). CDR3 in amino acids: CASRDTNFYGYTF. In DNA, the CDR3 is TGTGCCAGCCGGGACACAAATTTCTATGGCTACACCTTC.

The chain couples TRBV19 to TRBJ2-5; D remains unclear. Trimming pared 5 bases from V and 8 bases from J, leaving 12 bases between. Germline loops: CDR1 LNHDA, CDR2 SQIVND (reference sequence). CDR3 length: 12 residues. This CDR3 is CASSPTADTQYF. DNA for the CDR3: TGTGCCAGTAGTCCAACCGCAGATACCCAGTACTTC.

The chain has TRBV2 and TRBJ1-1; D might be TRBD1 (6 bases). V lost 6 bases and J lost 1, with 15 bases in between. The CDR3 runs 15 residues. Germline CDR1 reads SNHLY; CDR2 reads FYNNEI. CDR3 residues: CASRSRGGGNTEAFF. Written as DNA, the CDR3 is TGTGCCAGCAGGTCTAGGGGGGGAGGGAACACTGAAGCTTTCTTT.

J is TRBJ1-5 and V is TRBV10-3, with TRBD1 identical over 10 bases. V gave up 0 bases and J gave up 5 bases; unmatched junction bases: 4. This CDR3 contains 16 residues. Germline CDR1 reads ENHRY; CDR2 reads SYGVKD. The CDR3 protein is CAISESRDRGDQPQHF. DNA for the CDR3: TGTGCCATCAGTGAGTCCCGGGACAGGGGTGATCAGCCCCAGCATTTT.

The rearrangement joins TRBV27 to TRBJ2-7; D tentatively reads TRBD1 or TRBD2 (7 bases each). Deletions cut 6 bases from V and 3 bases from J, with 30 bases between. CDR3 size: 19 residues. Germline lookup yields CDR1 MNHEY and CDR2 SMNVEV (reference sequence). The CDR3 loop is CASSPLGGQGVLSRYEQYF. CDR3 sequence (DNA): TGTGCCAGCAGCCCACTCGGGGGGCAGGGGGTCCTGTCCCGCTACGAGCAGTACTTC.

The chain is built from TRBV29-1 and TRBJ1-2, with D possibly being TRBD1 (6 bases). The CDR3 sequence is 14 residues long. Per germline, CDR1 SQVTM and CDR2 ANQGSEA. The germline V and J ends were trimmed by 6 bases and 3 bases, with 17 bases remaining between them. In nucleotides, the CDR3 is TGCAGCGTAGACCCAGGGGACTACTACTATGGCTACACCTTC. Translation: CSVDPGDYYYGYTF.

The CDR3 spells CATSGGTSYLTGELFF. The CDR3 nucleotides are TGTGCCACCAGTGGCGGGACTAGCTATCTCACCGGGGAGCTGTTTTTT. The chain employs TRBV15 and TRBJ2-2; 9 bases line up with TRBD2. This CDR3 spans 16 amino acids. The V segment lost 6 bases and the J segment 4 bases; nucleotides outside the gene matches: 9. CDR1 and CDR2 from the germline V gene are LNHNV and YYDKDF (reference sequence).

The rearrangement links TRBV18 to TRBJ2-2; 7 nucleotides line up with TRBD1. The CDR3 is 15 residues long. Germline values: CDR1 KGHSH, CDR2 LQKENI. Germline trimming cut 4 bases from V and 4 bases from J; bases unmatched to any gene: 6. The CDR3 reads CASSRQGESTGELFF. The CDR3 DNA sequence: TGTGCCAGCTCACGACAGGGAGAGAGCACCGGGGAGCTGTTTTTT. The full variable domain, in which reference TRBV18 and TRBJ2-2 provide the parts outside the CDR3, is NAGVMQNPRHLVRRRGQEARLRCSPMKGHSHVYWYRQLPEEGLKFMVYLQKENIIDESGMPKERFSAEFPKEGPSILRIQQVVRGDSAAYFCASSRQGESTGELFFGEGSRLTVL.

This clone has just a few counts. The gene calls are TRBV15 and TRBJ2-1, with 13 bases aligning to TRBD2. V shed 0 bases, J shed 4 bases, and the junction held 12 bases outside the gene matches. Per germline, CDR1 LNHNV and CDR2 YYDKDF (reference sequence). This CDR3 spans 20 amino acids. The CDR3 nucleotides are TGTGCCACCAGCAGAGACCCCTCACAGGGACTAGCGGGGCCTTACAATGAGCAGTTCTTC. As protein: CATSRDPSQGLAGPYNEQFF. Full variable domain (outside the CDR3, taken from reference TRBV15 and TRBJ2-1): DAMVIQNPRYQVTQFGKPVTLSCSQTLNHNVMYWYQQKSSQAPKLLFHYYDKDFNNEADTPDNFQSRRPNTSFCFLDIRSPGLGDTAMYLCATSRDPSQGLAGPYNEQFFGPGTRLTVL.

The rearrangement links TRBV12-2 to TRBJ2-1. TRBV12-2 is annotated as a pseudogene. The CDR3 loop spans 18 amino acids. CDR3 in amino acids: CASRLVSLEGGLLNEQFF. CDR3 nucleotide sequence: TGTGCAAGTCGCTTAGTTTCCCTAGAGGGGGGCCTGCTCAATGAGCAGTTCTTC.

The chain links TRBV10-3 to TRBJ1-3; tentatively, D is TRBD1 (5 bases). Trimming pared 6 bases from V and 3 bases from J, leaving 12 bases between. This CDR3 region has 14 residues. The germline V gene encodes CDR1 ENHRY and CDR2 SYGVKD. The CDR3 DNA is TGTGCCATCAGAGCTTCGACAGATGGAAACACCATATATTTT. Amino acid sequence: CAIRASTDGNTIYF.

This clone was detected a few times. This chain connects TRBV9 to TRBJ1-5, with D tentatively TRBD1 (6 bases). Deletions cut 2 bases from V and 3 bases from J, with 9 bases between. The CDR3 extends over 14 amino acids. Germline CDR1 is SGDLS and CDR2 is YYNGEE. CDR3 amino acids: CASSVGGPNQPQHF. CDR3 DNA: TGTGCCAGCAGCGTCGGGGGGCCCAATCAGCCCCAGCATTTT. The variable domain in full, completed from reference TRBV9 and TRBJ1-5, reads DSGVTQTPKHLITATGQRVTLRCSPRSGDLSVYWYQQSLDQGLQFLIQYYNGEERAKGNILERFSAQQFPDLHSELNLSSLELGDSALYFCASSVGGPNQPQHFGDGTRLSIL.

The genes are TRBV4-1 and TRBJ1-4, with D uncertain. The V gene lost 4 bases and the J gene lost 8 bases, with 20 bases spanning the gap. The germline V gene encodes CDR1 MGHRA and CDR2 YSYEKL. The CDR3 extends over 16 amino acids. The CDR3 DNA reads TGCGCCAGCAGCCTATTCTCGTCACGGCTTGGGGAAAAACTGTTTTTT. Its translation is CASSLFSSRLGEKLFF.

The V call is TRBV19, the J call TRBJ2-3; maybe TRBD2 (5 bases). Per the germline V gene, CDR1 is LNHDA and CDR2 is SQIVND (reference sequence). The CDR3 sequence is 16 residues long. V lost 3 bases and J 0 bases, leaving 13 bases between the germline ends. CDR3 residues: CASSMMWRSSTDTQYF. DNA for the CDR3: TGTGCCAGTAGTATGATGTGGAGGTCTAGCACAGATACGCAGTATTTT.

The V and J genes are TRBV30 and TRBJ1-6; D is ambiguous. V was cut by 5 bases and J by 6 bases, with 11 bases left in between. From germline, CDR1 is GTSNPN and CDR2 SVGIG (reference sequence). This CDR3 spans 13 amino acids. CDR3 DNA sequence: TGTGCCTGGGGTTTGGAGGTTAATTCACCCCTCCACTTT. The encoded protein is CAWGLEVNSPLHF.

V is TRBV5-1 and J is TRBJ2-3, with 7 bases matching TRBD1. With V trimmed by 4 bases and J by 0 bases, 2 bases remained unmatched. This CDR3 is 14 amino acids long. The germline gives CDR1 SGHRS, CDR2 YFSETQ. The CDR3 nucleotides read TGCGCCAGCAGCCTGGGACAGAGCACAGATACGCAGTATTTT. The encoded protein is CASSLGQSTDTQYF.

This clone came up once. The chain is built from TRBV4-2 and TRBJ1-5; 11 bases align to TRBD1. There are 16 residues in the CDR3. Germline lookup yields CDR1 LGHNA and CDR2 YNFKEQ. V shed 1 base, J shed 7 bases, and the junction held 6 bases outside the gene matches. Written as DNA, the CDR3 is TGTGCCAGCAGCCAAGCTTCCGGGACAGGGGGACAGCCCCAGCATTTT. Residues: CASSQASGTGGQPQHF.

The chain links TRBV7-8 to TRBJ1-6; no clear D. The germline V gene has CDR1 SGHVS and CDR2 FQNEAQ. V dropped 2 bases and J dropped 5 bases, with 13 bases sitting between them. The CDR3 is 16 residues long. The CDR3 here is CASSLSIQSHNSPLHF. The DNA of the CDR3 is TGTGCCAGCAGCTTATCCATACAAAGTCATAATTCACCCCTCCACTTT.

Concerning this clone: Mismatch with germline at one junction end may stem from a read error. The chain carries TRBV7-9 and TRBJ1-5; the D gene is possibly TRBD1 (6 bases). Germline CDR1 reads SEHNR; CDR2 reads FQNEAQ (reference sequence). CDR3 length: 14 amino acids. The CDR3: CASSFREGDQPQHF. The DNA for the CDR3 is TGTGCCAGCAGTTTTAGAGAGGGGGATCAACCCCAGCATTTT. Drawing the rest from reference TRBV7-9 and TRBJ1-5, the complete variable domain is DTGVSQNPRHKITKRGQNVTFRCDPISEHNRLYWYRQTLGQGPEFLTYFQNEAQLEKSRLLSDRFSAERPKGSFSTLEIQRTEQGDSAMYLCASSFREGDQPQHFGDGTRLSIL.

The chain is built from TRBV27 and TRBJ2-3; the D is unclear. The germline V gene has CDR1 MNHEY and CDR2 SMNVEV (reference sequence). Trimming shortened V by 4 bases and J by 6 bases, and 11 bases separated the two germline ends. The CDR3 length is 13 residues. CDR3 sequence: CASSSQVWDTQYF. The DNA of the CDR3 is TGTGCCAGCAGTTCCCAGGTGTGGGATACGCAGTATTTT.

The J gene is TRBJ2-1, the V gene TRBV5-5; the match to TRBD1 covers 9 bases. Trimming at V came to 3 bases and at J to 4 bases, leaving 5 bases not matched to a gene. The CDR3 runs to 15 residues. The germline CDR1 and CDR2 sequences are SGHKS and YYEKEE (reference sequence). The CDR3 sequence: CASSSGQGLYNEQFF. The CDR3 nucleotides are TGTGCCAGCAGCTCCGGACAGGGGCTTTACAATGAGCAGTTCTTC.

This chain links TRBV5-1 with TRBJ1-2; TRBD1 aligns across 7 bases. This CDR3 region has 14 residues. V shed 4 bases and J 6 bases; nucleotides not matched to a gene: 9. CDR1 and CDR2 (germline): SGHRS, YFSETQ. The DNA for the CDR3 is TGCGCCAGCAGCCGGGACAGCGGATCTAATGGCTACACCTTC. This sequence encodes CASSRDSGSNGYTF.